The 9 T cell receptor beta chains given below trace back to one sample, sequenced in a study of T cell responses to AZD1222 COVID-19 vaccine. Libraries were prepared by immunoSEQ multiplex PCR; TCRdb keeps only in-frame clonotypes and omits some of them. This table has 140,000 to 150,000 clones, about 91% appearing once. The material sequenced was peripheral blood, taken on day 0 of AZD1222 vaccination. Source of these receptors: an adult in good health.

This rearrangement joins TRBV4-1 to TRBJ1-2; the D is unclear. The V gene's germline CDR1 is MGHRA and CDR2 YSYEKL. With 1 base removed from V and 0 bases from J, the gap between germline ends came to 9 bases. There are 15 residues in the CDR3. CDR3 sequence (DNA): TGCGCCAGCAGCCAAGTTGTTGTAACTAACTATGGCTACACCTTC. This encodes CASSQVVVTNYGYTF.

The CDR3 DNA reads TGTGCCAGCTCACCCGGGACGCTGAACACTGAAGCTTTCTTT. Its protein product is CASSPGTLNTEAFF. The chain links TRBV18 to TRBJ1-1; tentatively, D is TRBD1 (5 bases). Trimming removed 3 bases from V and 0 bases from J, with 8 bases in between. The CDR3 loop spans 14 amino acids. Per the germline V gene, CDR1 is KGHSH and CDR2 is LQKENI.

This chain joins TRBV18 and TRBJ1-5; TRBD1 matches at 8 bases. The CDR3 runs to 15 residues. The trim removed 2 bases at V and 6 bases at J, leaving 6 bases unmatched. Germline values: CDR1 KGHSH, CDR2 LQKENI. CDR3 loop: CASSPTRGQSQPQHF. CDR3 coding DNA: TGTGCCAGCTCACCAACCAGGGGGCAAAGTCAGCCCCAGCATTTT.

This clone was recorded only once. This rearrangement joins TRBV28 to TRBJ2-7; 8 bases are a match to TRBD1. J was trimmed by 4 bases and V by 2 bases; bases with no gene match: 10. This CDR3 has 16 amino acids. The germline V gene has CDR1 MDHEN and CDR2 SYDVKM. CDR3 nucleotides: TGTGCCAGCAGTTTACCCCTGACAGGGGCCGGGTACGAGCAGTACTTC. It specifies CASSLPLTGAGYEQYF.

The V call is TRBV3-1 (or the pseudogene TRBV3-2), the J call TRBJ1-2, with 11 bases lining up with TRBD1. Trimming removed 6 bases from V and 6 bases from J; junction bases left unmatched: 12. Germline CDR1 reads LGHDT; CDR2 reads YNNKEL (reference sequence). This CDR3 region has 16 residues. CDR3 in DNA: TGTGCCAGCAGTTGGACAGGGGGCCACATAGGGAATGGCTACACCTTC. It is translated as CASSWTGGHIGNGYTF.

The gene calls are TRBV6-5 and TRBJ2-1; D ambiguous. Per the germline V gene, CDR1 is MNHEY and CDR2 is SVGAGI. CDR3 length: 15 residues. Trimming left V 6 bases short and J 0 bases short, with 12 bases between. The CDR3 nucleotides read TGTGCCAGCAGACGGGCGGTGGGCTCCTACAATGAGCAGTTCTTC. Its translation is CASRRAVGSYNEQFF.

This chain joins TRBV28 and TRBJ1-1; no clear D gene. In germline, CDR1 is MDHEN, CDR2 SYDVKM. CDR3 length equals 14 residues. Trimming stripped 2 bases from V and 1 base from J, with 8 bases between. The CDR3, as DNA: TGTGCCAGCAGTTTAATTCTCGGGAACACTGAAGCTTTCTTT. Protein: CASSLILGNTEAFF.

This chain uses TRBV7-2 with TRBJ1-1, with D maybe TRBD1 (6 bases). V was shortened by 4 bases and J by 11 bases, with 14 bases between the two germline ends. CDR3 length: 12 amino acids. Looked up from germline, CDR1 is SGHTA and CDR2 is FQGNSA. The CDR3 spells CASSSTGLLAFF. The CDR3 coding sequence is TGTGCCAGCAGCTCCACAGGGTTACTTGCTTTCTTT.

V is TRBV12-3 or TRBV12-4 and J is TRBJ1-2, with D unresolved. With 3 bases removed from V and 7 bases from J, the gap between germline ends came to 6 bases. This CDR3 comprises 11 residues. The CDR3 nucleotides read TGTGCCAGCAGTTTCACAGCTGGCTACACCTTC. It codes for CASSFTAGYTF.